Following are 27 T cell receptor beta chains from one sample sequenced in a study of T cell clonality in common variable immunodeficiency. The method was immunoSEQ multiplex PCR; TCRdb's version includes in-frame clones alone and lacks a portion of them. The data show more than 30,000 clones, with none appearing a single time. Specimen: peripheral blood mononuclear cells. Source of these receptors: a person aged 18-69 years in good health.

This clone has at least ten counts. The covered CDR3 bases are TGTGCCAGCAGTATCCGACAGGAATATGGC. It encodes CASSIRQEYG. The whole CDR3 is CASSIRQEYGYTF. The chain couples TRBV6-2 or TRBV6-3 to TRBJ1-2, with D perhaps TRBD1 (6 bases). The CDR3 goes on 3 residues after the read ends, and that part is filled in from the germline J gene. The CDR3 covers 13 residues. Germline V gene sequence: CDR1 MNHEY, CDR2 SVGEGT. Trimming pared 5 bases from V and 5 bases from J, leaving 12 bases between.

This clone was counted many times. Coverage ceases 3 residues before the CDR3 finishes, and the germline J gene fills in the end. The chain is built from TRBV18 and TRBJ1-3; TRBD1 matches at 7 bases. The CDR3 has 16 residues. V dropped 2 bases and J dropped 3; count of bases not matched to a gene: 7. Germline V CDR1 and CDR2: KGHSH, LQKENI. The CDR3 loop is CASSPVQTGYGNTIYF. The CDR3 bases that were read are TGTGCCAGCTCACCAGTTCAGACAGGGTATGGAAACACC.

This clone has at least ten counts. The CDR3 end is not reached by the read, which stops 3 residues before it; the germline J gene fills it in. The chain joins TRBV18 to TRBJ2-1; maybe TRBD2 (5 bases). Germline assignment: CDR1 KGHSH and CDR2 LQKENI. The CDR3 covers 15 residues. Between the trimmed V and J ends, which lost 6 bases and 8 bases, there was a span of 20 bases. CDR3 sequence reads: CASSPWAGLEDEQFF. The sequenced part of the CDR3 DNA is TGTGCCAGCTCCCCCTGGGCTGGGCTGGAGGATGAG.

With regard to this clone: The DNA ends 3 residues before the CDR3 does, and the rest of the CDR3 is filled in from the germline J gene. The chain combines TRBV7-9 with TRBJ2-5; D unresolved. CDR3 length: 14 residues. Germline CDR1 SEHNR, CDR2 FQNEAQ (reference sequence). V lost 3 bases and J lost 5, with 13 bases in between. The CDR3 bases that were read are TGTGCCAGCAGCTTTTTCGAATGGCGGGAGACC. This sequence encodes CASSFFEWRET. Given in full, the CDR3 is CASSFFEWRETQYF.

This clone was observed a handful of times. A single base separates this from a much larger clone, so it may be a read error. Read coverage stops 3 residues before the CDR3 terminus; the germline J gene supplies the remainder. The chain carries TRBV6-2 or TRBV6-3 and TRBJ1-1, with TRBD1 identical over 10 bases. Germline V CDR1 and CDR2: MNHEY, SVGEGT. V shed 5 bases, J shed 2 bases, and the junction held 2 bases outside the gene matches. The length of the CDR3 is 14 residues. CDR3 DNA (partial): TGTGCCAGCAGTGGGACAGGGGTTAACACTGAA. Translation: CASSGTGVNTE. From start to end, the CDR3 is CASSGTGVNTEAFF.

This clone was picked up many times. The missing CDR3 end, 3 residues past where the read stops, is filled in from the germline J gene. The rearrangement uses TRBV2 and TRBJ1-2; a weak D match, TRBD1 (5 bases). The germline V and J ends were trimmed by 6 bases and 4 bases, with 12 bases remaining between them. The CDR3 loop spans 13 amino acids. The V gene's germline CDR1 is SNHLY and CDR2 FYNNEI. The CDR3 reads CASRRWGVYGYTF. The part of the CDR3 DNA that was read is TGTGCCAGCAGGAGGTGGGGGGTCTATGGC.

This clone showed up many times. The read is 3 residues too short to cover the CDR3 end, so that end is filled in from the germline J gene. J is TRBJ2-3 and V is TRBV9; 10 nucleotides align to TRBD2. CDR3 length: 17 amino acids. Germline V gene sequence: CDR1 SGDLS, CDR2 YYNGEE. V shed 3 bases and J 4 bases; nucleotides not matched to a gene: 11. The sequenced part of the CDR3 DNA is TGTGCCAGCAGCGCGGGCGGGAGCGGGGGGGGTTCAGATACG. Residues: CASSAGGSGGGSDT. The CDR3, in full, reads CASSAGGSGGGSDTQYF. Looking up the rest from reference TRBV9 and TRBJ2-3 gives the full variable domain: DSGVTQTPKHLITATGQRVTLRCSPRSGDLSVYWYQQSLDQGLQFLIQYYNGEERAKGNILERFSAQQFPDLHSELNLSSLELGDSALYFCASSAGGSGGGSDTQYFGPGTRLTVL.

This clone was counted at least ten times. The CDR3 end lies 3 residues beyond the end of the read and is filled in from the germline J gene. The genes are TRBV19 and TRBJ2-7, with a tentative D call TRBD1 (6 bases). CDR3 size: 15 residues. CDR1 is LNHDA and CDR2 is SQIVND in the germline V gene (reference sequence). Trimming took off 1 base at V and 3 bases at J, with 13 bases between the two ends. The CDR3 here is CASSIATGSHYEQYF. The DNA read from the CDR3 is TGTGCCAGTAGTATAGCAACAGGGAGCCACTACGAG.

This clone was picked up many times. The read gets to within 3 residues of the CDR3 end, and the germline J gene fills in the rest. The chain couples TRBV6-2 or TRBV6-3 to TRBJ1-5, with D maybe TRBD1 (5 bases). This CDR3 spans 16 amino acids. CDR1 MNHEY and CDR2 SVGEGT come from the germline V gene. Between the trimmed V and J ends, which lost 8 bases and 3 bases, there was a span of 20 bases. Incomplete CDR3 DNA: TGTGCCAGCGGCATACTACAGGTAAAGGACAATCAGCCC. This translates into CASGILQVKDNQP. The entire CDR3 sequence reads CASGILQVKDNQPQHF.

This clone was observed many times. The CDR3 end lies 3 residues beyond the end of the read and is filled in from the germline J gene. V usage is TRBV7-8 and J usage is TRBJ1-4, with a tentative D call TRBD1 (5 bases). The CDR3 is 14 amino acids. CDR1 is SGHVS and CDR2 is FQNEAQ in the germline V gene. Trimming removed 2 bases from V and 8 bases from J, with 12 bases in between. The sequenced CDR3 bases are TGTGCCAGCAGCTTATACGGGGGACGCGAAAAA. Translating it yields CASSLYGGREK. The entire CDR3 reads CASSLYGGREKLFF.

The sample holds many counts of this clone. The read ends 3 residues before the CDR3 terminus; that terminus is restored from the germline J gene. The chain employs TRBV5-6 and TRBJ2-7; no definite D call. In germline, CDR1 is SGHDT, CDR2 YYEEEE. The CDR3 runs to 14 residues. V was cut by 7 bases and J by 3 bases, with 17 bases left in between. The sequenced CDR3 bases are TGTGCCAGCCGAATTAGTAACAGTTACTACGAG. It translates to CASRISNSYYE. The CDR3 as a whole reads CASRISNSYYEQYF.

In this sample, this clone turned up many times. The CDR3 end is not reached by the read, which stops 3 residues before it; the germline J gene fills it in. The chain recombines TRBV18 with TRBJ1-3, with a weak D call TRBD1 (6 bases). Trimming removed 3 bases from V and 0 bases from J, with 15 bases in between. Per the germline V gene, CDR1 is KGHSH and CDR2 is LQKENI. The CDR3 consists of 17 residues. Partial CDR3 DNA: TGTGCCAGCTCACCCGCGGCCACAGGGAGCTCTGGAAACACC. Amino acids: CASSPAATGSSGNT. In full, the CDR3 is CASSPAATGSSGNTIYF.

This clone was detected many times. Coverage ceases 3 residues before the CDR3 finishes, and the germline J gene fills in the end. The V call is TRBV28, the J call TRBJ2-7, with 9 bases identical to TRBD2. The CDR3 consists of 16 residues. The junction had 4 bases not matched to a gene; V was cut back by 1 base and J by 0 bases. Germline V gene lookup returns CDR1 MDHEN and CDR2 SYDVKM. The part of the CDR3 DNA that was read is TGTGCCAGCAGTTTATTTCCTAGCGGGAACTCCTACGAG. This gives the protein CASSLFPSGNSYE. The CDR3 as a whole reads CASSLFPSGNSYEQYF.

This clone was detected many times. The missing CDR3 end, 3 residues past where the read stops, is filled in from the germline J gene. The genes are TRBV5-5 and TRBJ2-2; D is undetermined. CDR1 and CDR2 (germline): SGHKS, YYEKEE (reference sequence). Trimming pared 2 bases from V and 0 bases from J, leaving 8 bases between. The CDR3 length is 15 residues. The CDR3 sequence is CASSFGAANTGELFF. The CDR3 bases that were read are TGTGCCAGCAGCTTTGGTGCGGCGAACACCGGGGAG.

This clone appeared many times. The read ends 3 residues shy of where the CDR3 ends; the end is completed using the germline J gene. This rearrangement joins TRBV6-2 or TRBV6-3 to TRBJ2-5, with 8 bases aligning to TRBD2. In germline, CDR1 is MNHEY, CDR2 SVGEGT. V shed 2 bases, J shed 2 bases, and the junction held 4 bases outside the gene matches. The CDR3 is 15 residues long. Partial CDR3 DNA: TGTGCCAGCAGTTACCGGGCGGGAGGACAAGAGACC. It specifies CASSYRAGGQET. The CDR3 in its entirety is CASSYRAGGQETQYF.

The sample holds many counts of this clone. The read terminates 3 residues before the CDR3 end, so the remaining end is supplied by the germline J gene. The chain carries TRBV2 and TRBJ1-2; a weak D match, TRBD1 (5 bases). Trimming stripped 11 bases from V and 5 bases from J, with 21 bases between. The CDR3 is 14 residues long. From germline, CDR1 is SNHLY and CDR2 FYNNEI. The CDR3 DNA, read in part, is TGTGCCGGGCGGAGGACCGCGGGGGTGTATGGC. Amino acids: CAGRRTAGVYG. The whole CDR3 sequence reads CAGRRTAGVYGYTF.

This clone was seen ten or more times. The read terminates 3 residues before the CDR3 end, so the remaining end is supplied by the germline J gene. The gene calls are TRBV10-3 and TRBJ2-5; D call uncertain. The CDR3 contains 15 residues. CDR1 is ENHRY and CDR2 is SYGVKD in the germline V gene. Deletions cut 6 bases from V and 3 bases from J, with 17 bases between. The CDR3 region is CAIRAATRSKETQYF. The part of the CDR3 DNA that was read is TGTGCCATCAGGGCGGCCACAAGGTCAAAAGAGACC.

This clone has at least ten counts. The CDR3 end is not reached by the read, which stops 3 residues before it; the germline J gene fills it in. The chain couples TRBV29-1 to TRBJ2-7; 8 nucleotides match TRBD2. The CDR3 contains 15 residues. After removal of 7 bases from V and 2 bases from J, the junction contained 13 bases not matched to a gene. CDR1 is SQVTM, CDR2 ANQGSEA, per germline. CDR3 DNA (partial): TGCAGCGCCCTTACCAGCGGGAGAGTCCCCTACGAG. Translation gives CSALTSGRVPYE. The CDR3, in full, reads CSALTSGRVPYEQYF.

Many counts were recorded for this clone. The CDR3 end lies 3 residues beyond the end of the read and is filled in from the germline J gene. V gene TRBV5-1 combines with J gene TRBJ1-1; 9 bases map to TRBD1. This CDR3 is built from 14 residues. V lost 4 bases to trimming and J lost 1 base; unmatched junction nucleotides: 2. Germline loops: CDR1 SGHRS, CDR2 YFSETQ. The CDR3: CASSKGQGNTEAFF. CDR3 DNA (partial): TGCGCCAGCAGCAAGGGACAGGGGAACACTGAA.

Remarks on this clone: The CDR3 goes on 3 residues after the read ends, and that part is filled in from the germline J gene. V gene TRBV19 combines with J gene TRBJ1-1, with TRBD1 as a possible D gene (5 bases). The CDR3 spans 14 residues. V lost 8 bases to trimming and J lost 1 base, with 14 bases between them. Germline V gives CDR1 LNHDA, CDR2 SQIVND (reference sequence). The sequenced part of the CDR3 DNA is TGTGCCAGTCAGACAGACTTGGGGAACACTGAA. Its translation is CASQTDLGNTE. The CDR3 in its entirety is CASQTDLGNTEAFF.

This clone was observed many times. The CDR3 extends 3 residues past the end of the read, so its final part is completed from the germline J gene. V usage is TRBV7-8 and J usage is TRBJ2-5, with TRBD1 identical over 9 bases. The CDR3 runs 14 residues. In germline, CDR1 is SGHVS, CDR2 FQNEAQ. The trim removed 5 bases at V and 5 bases at J, leaving 6 bases unmatched. The CDR3 loop is CASSLDRGDETQYF. The CDR3 DNA, read in part, is TGTGCCAGCAGCCTAGACAGGGGGGATGAGACC.

This clone was observed many times. The read ends 3 residues shy of where the CDR3 ends; the end is completed using the germline J gene. The J gene is TRBJ2-3, the V gene TRBV10-2, with TRBD2 matching 12 bases. The junction had 5 bases not matched to a gene; V was cut back by 3 bases and J by 1 base. The CDR3 spans 17 residues. Per the germline V gene, CDR1 is WSHSY and CDR2 is SAAADI. The part of the CDR3 DNA that was read is TGCGCCAGCAGTGACCCGGGACTAGCGGGTCGCACAGATACG. It codes for CASSDPGLAGRTDT. The full CDR3 protein reads CASSDPGLAGRTDTQYF.

This clone was detected many times. The read finishes 3 residues shy of the CDR3 end, and the germline J gene is used to complete it. The chain employs TRBV5-1 and TRBJ2-5, with D maybe TRBD1 (5 bases). The CDR3 consists of 15 residues. V was cut by 0 bases and J by 4 bases, with 13 bases left in between. Germline values: CDR1 SGHRS, CDR2 YFSETQ. The CDR3 region is CASSLEGSGIETQYF. The sequenced CDR3 bases are TGCGCCAGCAGCTTGGAGGGGTCAGGGATAGAGACC.

This clone was picked up many times. The read terminates 3 residues before the CDR3 end, so the remaining end is supplied by the germline J gene. V is TRBV2 and J is TRBJ1-2; the match to TRBD1 covers 11 bases. Germline V CDR1 and CDR2: SNHLY, FYNNEI. The CDR3 is 13 residues long. CDR3 in amino acids: CASRAGQGVRYTF. Partial CDR3 DNA: TGTGCCAGCAGGGCGGGACAGGGGGTACGC.

In this sample, this clone turned up many times. The DNA ends 3 residues before the CDR3 does, and the rest of the CDR3 is filled in from the germline J gene. V is TRBV7-8 and J is TRBJ2-2; no clear D gene. Germline V gene sequence: CDR1 SGHVS, CDR2 FQNEAQ. V lost 4 bases to trimming and J lost 6 bases, with 15 bases between them. The length of the CDR3 is 15 residues. The part of the CDR3 DNA that was read is TGTGCCAGCAGCTCCTTAGCTTGGTCCGCCGGGGAG. It is translated as CASSSLAWSAGE. The entire CDR3 sequence reads CASSSLAWSAGELFF.

This clone was recorded many times. The read ends 3 residues shy of where the CDR3 ends; the end is completed using the germline J gene. The chain employs TRBV20-1 and TRBJ2-1, with 13 bases matching TRBD2. The CDR3 consists of 16 residues. Germline trimming cut 1 base from V and 1 base from J; bases unmatched to any gene: 1. The germline gives CDR1 DFQATT, CDR2 SNEGSKA (reference sequence). The chain's CDR3 is CSARGLAGGSYNEQFF. The sequenced CDR3 bases are TGCAGTGCTAGAGGACTAGCGGGAGGATCCTACAATGAG.

This clone was recorded at least ten times. Read sequence stops 3 residues before the CDR3 end, and the germline J gene provides the missing end. The genes are TRBV2 and TRBJ2-1; TRBD2 agrees at 12 bases. The V gene's germline CDR1 is SNHLY and CDR2 FYNNEI. The CDR3 runs 15 residues. V shed 7 bases and J 7 bases; nucleotides not matched to a gene: 8. CDR3 DNA, as far as it was read: TGTGCCAGCATGAGGTCCCTAGCGGGAGGGAATGAG. Protein: CASMRSLAGGNE. The whole CDR3 sequence is CASMRSLAGGNEQFF.